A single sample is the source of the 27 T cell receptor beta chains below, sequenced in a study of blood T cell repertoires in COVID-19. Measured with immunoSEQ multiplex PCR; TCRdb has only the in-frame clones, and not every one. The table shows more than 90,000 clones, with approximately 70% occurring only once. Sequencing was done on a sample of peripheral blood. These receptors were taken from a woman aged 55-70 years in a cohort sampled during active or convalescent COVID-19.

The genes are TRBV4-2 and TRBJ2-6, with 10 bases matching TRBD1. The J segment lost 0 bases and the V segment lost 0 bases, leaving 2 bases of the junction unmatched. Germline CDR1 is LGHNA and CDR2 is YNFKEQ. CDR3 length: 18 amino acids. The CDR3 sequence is CASSQDGTGDSGANVLTF. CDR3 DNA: TGTGCCAGCAGCCAAGATGGGACAGGGGACTCTGGGGCCAACGTCCTGACTTTC.

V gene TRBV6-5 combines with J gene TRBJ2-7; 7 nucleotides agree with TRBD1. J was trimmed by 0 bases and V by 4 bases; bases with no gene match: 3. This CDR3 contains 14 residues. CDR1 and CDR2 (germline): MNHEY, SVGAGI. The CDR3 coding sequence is TGTGCCAGCAGTTTAGGGGGCAACTCCTACGAGCAGTACTTC. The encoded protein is CASSLGGNSYEQYF.

The CDR3 region has the DNA TGTGCCAGCAGCTTGGGCGGACAGGGGGCGACAGATACGCAGTATTTT. Encoded protein: CASSLGGQGATDTQYF. The chain uses TRBV5-4 and TRBJ2-3, with 11 bases matching TRBD1. Trimming took 0 bases from V and 3 from J; bases not matched to a gene: 3. This CDR3 comprises 16 residues. Germline values: CDR1 SGHNT, CDR2 YYREEE (reference sequence).

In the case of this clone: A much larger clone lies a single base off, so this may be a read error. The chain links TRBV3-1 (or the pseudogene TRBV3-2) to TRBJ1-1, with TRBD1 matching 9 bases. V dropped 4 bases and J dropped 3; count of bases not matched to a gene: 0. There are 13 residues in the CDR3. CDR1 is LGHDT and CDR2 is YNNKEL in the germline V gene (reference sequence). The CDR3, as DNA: TGTGCCAGCAGCCGGACAGGGGACACTGAAGCTTTCTTT. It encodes CASSRTGDTEAFF.

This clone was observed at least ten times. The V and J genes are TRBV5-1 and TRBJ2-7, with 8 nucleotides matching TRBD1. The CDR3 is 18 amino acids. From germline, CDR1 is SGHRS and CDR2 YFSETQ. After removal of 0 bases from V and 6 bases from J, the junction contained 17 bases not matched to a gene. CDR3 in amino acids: CASSLVSADQGAQSEQYF. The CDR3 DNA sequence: TGCGCCAGCAGCTTGGTAAGCGCGGACCAGGGGGCGCAGAGCGAGCAGTACTTC.

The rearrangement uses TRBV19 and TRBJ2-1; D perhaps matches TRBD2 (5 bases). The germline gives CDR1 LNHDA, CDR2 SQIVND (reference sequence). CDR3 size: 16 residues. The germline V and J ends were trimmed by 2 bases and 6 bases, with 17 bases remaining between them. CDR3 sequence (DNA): TGTGCCAGTAGTATAAGTTTGGGGAGCCCATCCAATGAGCAGTTCTTC. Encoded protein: CASSISLGSPSNEQFF. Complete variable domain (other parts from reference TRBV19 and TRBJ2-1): DGGITQSPKYLFRKEGQNVTLSCEQNLNHDAMYWYRQDPGQGLRLIYYSQIVNDFQKGDIAEGYSVSREKKESFPLTVTSAQKNPTAFYLCASSISLGSPSNEQFFGPGTRLTVL.

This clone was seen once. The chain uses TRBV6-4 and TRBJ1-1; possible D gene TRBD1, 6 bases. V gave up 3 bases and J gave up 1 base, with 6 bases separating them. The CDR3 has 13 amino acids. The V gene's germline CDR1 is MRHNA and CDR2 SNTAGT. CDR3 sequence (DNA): TGTGCCAGCAGTGAGGGGGCGAACACTGAAGCTTTCTTT. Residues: CASSEGANTEAFF.

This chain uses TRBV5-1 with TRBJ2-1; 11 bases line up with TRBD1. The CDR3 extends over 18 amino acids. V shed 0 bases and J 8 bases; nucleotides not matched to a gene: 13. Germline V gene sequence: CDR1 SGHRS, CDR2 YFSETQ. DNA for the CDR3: TGCGCCAGCAGCTTGGTGGACAGGGGGCTAAAGGGGGCATATGAGCAGTTCTTC. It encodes CASSLVDRGLKGAYEQFF.

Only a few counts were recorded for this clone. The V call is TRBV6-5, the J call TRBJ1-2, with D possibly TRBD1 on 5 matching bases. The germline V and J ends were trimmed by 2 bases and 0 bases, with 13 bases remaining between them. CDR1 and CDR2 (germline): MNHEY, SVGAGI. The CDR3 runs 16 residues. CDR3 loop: CASSYRGRQANYGYTF. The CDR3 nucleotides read TGTGCCAGCAGTTACAGGGGTCGACAAGCTAACTATGGCTACACCTTC.

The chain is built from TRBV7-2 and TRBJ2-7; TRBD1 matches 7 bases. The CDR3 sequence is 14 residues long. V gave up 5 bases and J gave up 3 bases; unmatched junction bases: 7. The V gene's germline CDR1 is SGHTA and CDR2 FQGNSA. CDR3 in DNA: TGTGCCAGCAGCCCGGGGACAGAATACTACGAGCAGTACTTC. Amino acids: CASSPGTEYYEQYF.

DNA for the CDR3: TGCGCCAGCAGTGACGGGACAAGCAAGACCCAGTACTTC. Protein: CASSDGTSKTQYF. V usage is TRBV10-1 and J usage is TRBJ2-5, with D possibly being TRBD1 (6 bases). Germline V gene sequence: CDR1 WNHNN, CDR2 SYGVQD (reference sequence). There are 13 residues in the CDR3. Trimming removed 3 bases from V and 6 bases from J, with 11 bases in between.

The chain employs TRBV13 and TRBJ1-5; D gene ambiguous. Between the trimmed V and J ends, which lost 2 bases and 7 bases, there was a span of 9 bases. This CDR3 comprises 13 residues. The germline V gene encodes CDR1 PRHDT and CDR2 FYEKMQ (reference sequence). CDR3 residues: CASSLNPSQPQHF. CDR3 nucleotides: TGTGCCAGCAGCTTAAATCCGAGCCAGCCCCAGCATTTT.

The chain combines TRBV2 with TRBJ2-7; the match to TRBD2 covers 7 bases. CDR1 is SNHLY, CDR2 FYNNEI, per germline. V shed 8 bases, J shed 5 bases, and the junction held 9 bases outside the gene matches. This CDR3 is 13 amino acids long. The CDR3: CASGRGEYHEQYF. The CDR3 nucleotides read TGTGCCAGCGGACGGGGGGAATACCACGAGCAGTACTTC.

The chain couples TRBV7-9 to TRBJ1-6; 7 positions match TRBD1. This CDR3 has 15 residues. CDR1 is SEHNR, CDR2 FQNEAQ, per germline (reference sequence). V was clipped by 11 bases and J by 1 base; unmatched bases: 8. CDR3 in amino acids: CAGRRDSSYNSPLHF. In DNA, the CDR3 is TGTGCCGGTCGGAGGGACAGTTCCTATAATTCACCCCTCCACTTT.

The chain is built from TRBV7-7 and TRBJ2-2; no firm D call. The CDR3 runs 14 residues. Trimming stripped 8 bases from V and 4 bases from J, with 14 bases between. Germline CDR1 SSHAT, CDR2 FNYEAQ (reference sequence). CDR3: CASGPSPTTGELFF. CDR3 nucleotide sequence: TGTGCCAGCGGTCCGAGCCCAACCACCGGGGAGCTGTTTTTT.

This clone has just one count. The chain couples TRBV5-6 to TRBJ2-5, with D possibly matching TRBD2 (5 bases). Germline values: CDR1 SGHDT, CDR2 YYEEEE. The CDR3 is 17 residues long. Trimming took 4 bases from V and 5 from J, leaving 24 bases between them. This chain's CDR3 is CASSLYLELGLDETQYF. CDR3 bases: TGTGCCAGCAGCCTTTATCTTGAACTAGGGTTAGACGAGACCCAGTACTTC. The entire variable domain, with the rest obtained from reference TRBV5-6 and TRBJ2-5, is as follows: DAGVTQSPTHLIKTRGQQVTLRCSPKSGHDTVSWYQQALGQGPQFIFQYYEEEERQRGNFPDRFSGHQFPNYSSELNVNALLLGDSALYLCASSLYLELGLDETQYFGPGTRLLVL.

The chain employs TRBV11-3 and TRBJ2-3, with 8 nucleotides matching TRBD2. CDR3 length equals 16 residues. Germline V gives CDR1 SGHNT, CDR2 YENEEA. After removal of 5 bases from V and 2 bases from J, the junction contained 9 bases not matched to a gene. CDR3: CASSARAGEPTDTQYF. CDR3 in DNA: TGTGCCAGCAGCGCACGAGCGGGGGAACCCACAGATACGCAGTATTTT.

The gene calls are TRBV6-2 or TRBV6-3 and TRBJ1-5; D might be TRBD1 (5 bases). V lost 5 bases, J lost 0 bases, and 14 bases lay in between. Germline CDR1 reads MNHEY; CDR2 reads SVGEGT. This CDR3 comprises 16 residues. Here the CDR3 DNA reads TGTGCCAGCAGTGACAGTATGGGTTATAGCAATCAGCCCCAGCATTTT. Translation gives CASSDSMGYSNQPQHF.

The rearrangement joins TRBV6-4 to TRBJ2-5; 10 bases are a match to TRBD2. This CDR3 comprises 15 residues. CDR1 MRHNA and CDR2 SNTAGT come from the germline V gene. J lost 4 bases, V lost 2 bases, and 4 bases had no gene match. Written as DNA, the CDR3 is TGTGCCAGCAGTGACCAGCGGGGGGGCCTAGAGACCCAGTACTTC. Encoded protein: CASSDQRGGLETQYF.

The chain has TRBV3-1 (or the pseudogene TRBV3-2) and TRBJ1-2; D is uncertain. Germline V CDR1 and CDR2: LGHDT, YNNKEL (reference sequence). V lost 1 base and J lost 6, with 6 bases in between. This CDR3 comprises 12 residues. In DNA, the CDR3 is TGTGCCAGCAGCCAAGTTCGGGATGGCTACACCTTC. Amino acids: CASSQVRDGYTF.

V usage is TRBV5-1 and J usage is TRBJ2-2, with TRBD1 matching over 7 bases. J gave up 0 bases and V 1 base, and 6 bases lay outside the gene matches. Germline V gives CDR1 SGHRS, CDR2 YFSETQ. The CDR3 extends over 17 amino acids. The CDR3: CASSLRPQGSNTGELFF. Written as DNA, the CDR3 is TGCGCCAGCAGCTTGAGGCCACAGGGGTCGAACACCGGGGAGCTGTTTTTT.

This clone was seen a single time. CDR3 sequence: CASSSAAGDYGYTF. In nucleotides, the CDR3 is TGTGCCAGCAGCTCCGCGGCAGGGGACTATGGCTACACCTTC. This chain links TRBV7-3 with TRBJ1-2; a weak D match, TRBD1 (6 bases). This CDR3 comprises 14 residues. CDR1 SGHTA and CDR2 FQGTGA come from the germline V gene. Trimming left V 4 bases short and J 3 bases short, with 12 bases between.

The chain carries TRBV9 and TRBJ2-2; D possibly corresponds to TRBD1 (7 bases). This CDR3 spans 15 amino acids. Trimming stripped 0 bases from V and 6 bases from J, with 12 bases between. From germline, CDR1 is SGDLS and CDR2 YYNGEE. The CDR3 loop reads CASSVVDREAGELFF. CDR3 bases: TGTGCCAGCAGCGTAGTTGACAGGGAGGCCGGGGAGCTGTTTTTT.

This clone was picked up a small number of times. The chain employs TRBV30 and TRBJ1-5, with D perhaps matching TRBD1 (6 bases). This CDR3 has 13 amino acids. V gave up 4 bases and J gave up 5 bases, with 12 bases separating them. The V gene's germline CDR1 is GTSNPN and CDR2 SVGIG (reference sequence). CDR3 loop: CAWTGVGDQPQHF. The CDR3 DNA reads TGTGCCTGGACAGGGGTAGGCGATCAGCCCCAGCATTTT.

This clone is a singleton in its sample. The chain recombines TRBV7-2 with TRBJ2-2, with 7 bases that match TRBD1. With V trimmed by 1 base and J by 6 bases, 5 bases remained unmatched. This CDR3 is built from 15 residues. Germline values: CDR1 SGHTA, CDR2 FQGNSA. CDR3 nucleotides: TGTGCCAGCAGCTTAGTCTACAGGGGCTCCGGGGAGCTGTTTTTT. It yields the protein CASSLVYRGSGELFF.

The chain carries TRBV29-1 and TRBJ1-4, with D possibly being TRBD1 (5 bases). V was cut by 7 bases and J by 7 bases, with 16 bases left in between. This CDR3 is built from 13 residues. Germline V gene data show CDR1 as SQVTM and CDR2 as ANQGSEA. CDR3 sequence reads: CSGTGGASEKLFF. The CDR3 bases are TGCAGCGGGACCGGGGGAGCGAGTGAAAAACTGTTTTTT.

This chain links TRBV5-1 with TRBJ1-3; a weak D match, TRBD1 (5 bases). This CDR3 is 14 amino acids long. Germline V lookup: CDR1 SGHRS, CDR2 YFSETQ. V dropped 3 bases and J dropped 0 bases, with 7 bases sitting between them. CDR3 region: CASSSGLSGNTIYF. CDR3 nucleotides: TGCGCCAGCAGCTCAGGGCTCTCTGGAAACACCATATATTTT.